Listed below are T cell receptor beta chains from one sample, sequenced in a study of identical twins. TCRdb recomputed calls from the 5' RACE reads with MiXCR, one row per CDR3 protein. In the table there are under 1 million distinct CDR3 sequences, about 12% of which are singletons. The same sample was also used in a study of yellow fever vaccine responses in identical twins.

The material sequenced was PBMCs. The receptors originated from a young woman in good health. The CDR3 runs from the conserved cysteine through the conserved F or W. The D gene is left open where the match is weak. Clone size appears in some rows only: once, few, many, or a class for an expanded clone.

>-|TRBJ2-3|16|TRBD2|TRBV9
CASSARSGGPTDTQYF
TGTGCCAGCAGCGCCCGTAGCGGGGGGCCCACAGATACGCAGTATTTT
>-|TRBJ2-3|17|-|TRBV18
CASSPRKATGWTDTQYF
TGTGCCAGCTCACCTAGAAAAGCTACAGGATGGACAGATACGCAGTATTTT
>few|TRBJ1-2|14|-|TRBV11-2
CASSSRMDHYGYTF
TGTGCCAGCAGCTCCCGCATGGACCACTATGGCTACACCTTC
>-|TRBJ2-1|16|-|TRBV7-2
CASSSAPGRSYNEQFF
TGTGCCAGCAGCTCCGCCCCAGGACGCTCCTACAATGAGCAGTTCTTC
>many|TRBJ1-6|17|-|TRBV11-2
CASSLRDRGGHNSPLHF
TGTGCCAGCAGCTTACGTGATCGCGGGGGGCATAATTCACCCCTCCACTTT
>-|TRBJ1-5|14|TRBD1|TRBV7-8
CASRDRAPGQPQHF
TGTGCCAGCAGGGACAGGGCCCCGGGTCAGCCCCAGCATTTT
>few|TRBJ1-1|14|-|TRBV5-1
CASSLVIQSTEAFF
TGCGCCAGCAGCTTGGTTATCCAGAGCACTGAAGCTTTCTTT
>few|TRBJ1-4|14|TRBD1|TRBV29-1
CSVGADRKNEKLFF
TGCAGCGTTGGCGCGGACAGGAAAAATGAAAAACTGTTTTTT
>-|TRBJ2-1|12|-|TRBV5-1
CASHTPVSEQFF
TGCGCCAGCCATACCCCAGTAAGTGAGCAGTTCTTC
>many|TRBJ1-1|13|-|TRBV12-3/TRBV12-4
CASSLALGPEAFF
TGTGCCAGCAGTTTGGCCCTTGGGCCAGAAGCTTTCTTT
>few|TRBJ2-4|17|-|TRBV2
CASRDRGGEAAKNIQYF
TGTGCCAGCAGAGATAGAGGGGGGGAGGCGGCCAAAAACATTCAGTACTTC
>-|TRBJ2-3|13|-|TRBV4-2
CASSQDKGDTQYF
TGTGCCAGCAGCCAAGATAAAGGAGATACGCAGTATTTT
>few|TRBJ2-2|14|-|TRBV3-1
CASSQPQATGELFF
TGTGCCAGCAGCCAACCGCAGGCTACCGGGGAGCTGTTTTTT